This T cell receptor (beta chain) was captured by sequencing in a study of blood T cell repertoires in COVID-19. Study overall: Samples taken during acute and convalescent COVID-19 were collected in the United States, Italy and Spain. In each case, the material was cDNA or gDNA derived from T cells, B-cell-depleted T cells, or PBMCs.

Study processing details: Cell counts per sample came from amplifying reference gene primers. The method was immunoSEQ multiplex PCR; TCRdb's version includes in-frame clones alone and lacks a portion of them. The V and J calls and clone size come from that table; D and trimming were worked out from the DNA. Of 100,000 or so clones detected, roughly 92% appear once; the ten largest clones hold under 2%. Patients of the Seattle cohort, enrolled during active infection, were followed longitudinally. The V segment lost 4 bases and the J segment 2 bases; nucleotides outside the gene matches: 0. Germline loops: CDR1 MNHEY, CDR2 SMNVEV (reference sequence). This CDR3 region has 14 residues.

Sequencing was carried out using peripheral blood. The sequence was collected from a woman aged 50 to 60 with COVID-19, enrolled during active disease. This chain connects TRBV27 to TRBJ2-2, with 8 bases fitting TRBD1. CDR3 in amino acids: CASSSGGNTGELFF. CDR3 DNA sequence: TGTGCCAGCAGTTCAGGGGGCAACACCGGGGAGCTGTTTTTT.